This TCR beta chain was captured by sequencing in a study of monozygotic twins with inflammatory bowel disease. An amount of approximately 3,600 ng of total RNA was used for each TCR library. During cDNA synthesis, UMIs that each contained a 6-nucleotide sample barcode were added by means of template switching. After re-calling the 5' RACE reads, TCRdb lists one entry per CDR3 protein, DNA absent. The data show 200,000 to 250,000 distinct CDR3 sequences, and the top ten clones hold around 7.6%. The CDR3 spans 13 residues. CDR1 SGHRS and CDR2 YFSETQ come from the germline V gene. Sequencing used blood. The V call is TRBV5-1, the J call TRBJ1-2. The receptor was derived from a human donor with ulcerative colitis or Crohn's disease, or a healthy co-twin of an affected twin (not recorded which). CDR3 protein: CASSLDPSGGYTF.